A single sample is the source of the 15 T cell receptor beta chains below, sequenced in a study of cytomegalovirus exposure and HLA in healthy donors. TCRdb keeps only in-frame clones here, not all; method: immunoSEQ multiplex PCR. This repertoire shows 100,000 to 150,000 clones, approximately 92% found once; its top ten account for 1.2%. The sample comprised PBMCs. These receptors came from a woman aged 18-29 years in good health and CMV-seronegative.

This chain uses TRBV19 with TRBJ1-6, with a weak D call TRBD1 (5 bases). The CDR3 is 15 residues long. Germline V gene data show CDR1 as LNHDA and CDR2 as SQIVND (reference sequence). Trimming pared 5 bases from V and 7 bases from J, leaving 15 bases between. CDR3 residues: CASSGRQTDNSPLHF. The DNA of the CDR3 is TGTGCCAGTAGTGGCAGACAGACTGACAATTCACCCCTCCACTTT.

The rearrangement links TRBV19 to TRBJ1-1; D is unclear. CDR1 is LNHDA, CDR2 SQIVND, per germline (reference sequence). The CDR3 contains 12 residues. Trimming removed 5 bases from V and 4 bases from J, with 8 bases in between. The CDR3 sequence is CASSLPGTEAFF. The CDR3, as DNA: TGTGCCAGTAGTCTCCCGGGCACTGAAGCTTTCTTT.

The chain links TRBV18 to TRBJ1-2; no clear D gene. Germline CDR1 reads KGHSH; CDR2 reads LQKENI. This CDR3 contains 13 residues. V was pared by 5 bases and J by 5 bases, with 12 bases between. The CDR3 loop is CASSEGDGYGYTF. DNA for the CDR3: TGTGCCAGCTCAGAGGGCGATGGTTATGGCTACACCTTC.

The sample holds one count of this clone. V and J are TRBV19 and TRBJ1-2, with 9 bases matching TRBD1. Germline CDR1 reads LNHDA; CDR2 reads SQIVND (reference sequence). The CDR3 extends over 15 amino acids. With V trimmed by 5 bases and J by 14 bases, 18 bases remained unmatched. CDR3 residues: CASSPVGDRALPLTF. The CDR3 bases are TGTGCCAGTAGTCCGGTGGGGGACAGGGCACTACCACTAACCTTC.

The V gene is TRBV4-1, the J gene TRBJ2-3; 8 bases line up with TRBD2. Losses at the gene ends were 4 bases for V and 3 bases for J; bases not matched to a gene: 12. From germline, CDR1 is MGHRA and CDR2 YSYEKL. This CDR3 is 17 amino acids long. The CDR3 region is CASSPQAGGGPTDTQYF. CDR3 in DNA: TGCGCCAGCAGCCCCCAGGCCGGCGGGGGGCCTACAGATACGCAGTATTTT.

This clone has just one count. The chain carries TRBV10-3 and TRBJ1-2; the D gene is possibly TRBD1 (6 bases). Germline CDR1 ENHRY, CDR2 SYGVKD. Trimming took 3 bases from V and 8 from J, leaving 22 bases between them. The CDR3 runs 16 residues. The CDR3 loop reads CAISESGAVSPGGYTF. The CDR3 DNA reads TGTGCCATCAGTGAATCAGGGGCCGTGTCCCCGGGCGGCTACACCTTC.

This chain joins TRBV25-1 and TRBJ1-4; the D gene is possibly TRBD1 (6 bases). Germline values: CDR1 MGHDK, CDR2 SYGVNS. V gave up 8 bases and J gave up 9 bases, with 16 bases separating them. The CDR3 has 13 amino acids. CDR3 residues: CASLNREGQKLFF. In DNA form, the CDR3 reads TGTGCCAGCTTGAACAGGGAAGGTCAAAAACTGTTTTTT.

This chain uses TRBV2 with TRBJ2-2; 7 bases map to TRBD1. CDR1 is SNHLY, CDR2 FYNNEI, per germline. Germline trimming cut 5 bases from V and 0 bases from J; bases unmatched to any gene: 12. The CDR3 totals 18 residues. CDR3 in amino acids: CASSSLDRRSANTGELFF. CDR3 DNA sequence: TGTGCCAGCAGTTCCTTGGACAGGCGATCCGCGAACACCGGGGAGCTGTTTTTT.

The chain is built from TRBV4-1 and TRBJ1-5; maybe TRBD1 (5 bases). V was cut by 0 bases and J by 1 base, with 13 bases left in between. CDR3 size: 17 residues. Germline V lookup: CDR1 MGHRA, CDR2 YSYEKL. Written as DNA, the CDR3 is TGCGCCAGCAGCCAAGAGTCCCTAGGGGTAAGCAATCAGCCCCAGCATTTT. Encoded protein: CASSQESLGVSNQPQHF.

This chain uses TRBV4-2 with TRBJ2-1; tentatively, D is TRBD2 (6 bases). CDR3 length: 14 amino acids. The V end lost 0 bases, the J end lost 5 bases, and 8 bases lay between the germline ends. Per the germline V gene, CDR1 is LGHNA and CDR2 is YNFKEQ. CDR3 region: CASSQEWGDNEQFF. In DNA form, the CDR3 reads TGTGCCAGCAGCCAAGAGTGGGGGGACAATGAGCAGTTCTTC.

This clone was picked up one time. This sequence joins TRBV9 and TRBJ2-1, with 9 bases aligning to TRBD2. J gave up 2 bases and V 2 bases, and 2 bases lay outside the gene matches. The CDR3 extends over 15 amino acids. Germline values: CDR1 SGDLS, CDR2 YYNGEE. The CDR3: CASSVIAGAYNEQFF. Written as DNA, the CDR3 is TGTGCCAGCAGCGTTATAGCGGGGGCCTACAATGAGCAGTTCTTC.

The chain joins TRBV2 to TRBJ1-1; D uncertain. The germline gives CDR1 SNHLY, CDR2 FYNNEI. Trimming shortened V by 3 bases and J by 4 bases, and 12 bases separated the two germline ends. The CDR3 is made up of 14 amino acids. CDR3 DNA: TGTGCCAGCAGTGATAGCCAGTCCATCACTGAAGCTTTCTTT. Protein: CASSDSQSITEAFF. The whole variable domain, remainder taken from reference TRBV2 and TRBJ1-1, is EPEVTQTPSHQVTQMGQEVILRCVPISNHLYFYWYRQILGQKVEFLVSFYNNEISEKSEIFDDQFSVERPDGSNFTLKIRSTKLEDSAMYFCASSDSQSITEAFFGQGTRLTVV.

This clone showed up just once. The chain employs TRBV4-1 and TRBJ2-7; 8 bases align to TRBD2. CDR3 length: 16 residues. CDR1 is MGHRA and CDR2 is YSYEKL in the germline V gene. The J segment lost 4 bases and the V segment lost 0 bases, leaving 8 bases of the junction unmatched. CDR3 sequence reads: CASSQEGLVSGYEQYF. CDR3 sequence (DNA): TGCGCCAGCAGCCAAGAGGGACTAGTCTCCGGTTACGAGCAGTACTTC.

V usage is TRBV11-3 and J usage is TRBJ2-1; 7 bases are a match to TRBD1. V lost 5 bases to trimming and J lost 5 bases; unmatched junction nucleotides: 3. This CDR3 comprises 13 residues. Germline V CDR1 and CDR2: SGHNT, YENEEA. CDR3 in DNA: TGTGCCAGCAGCCCCGGGACAGACAATGAGCAGTTCTTC. This encodes CASSPGTDNEQFF.

The chain employs TRBV4-1 and TRBJ1-2; TRBD1 matches at 8 bases. CDR1 MGHRA and CDR2 YSYEKL come from the germline V gene. This CDR3 contains 14 residues. The V segment lost 2 bases and the J segment 4 bases; nucleotides outside the gene matches: 3. Here the CDR3 reads CASSQTTGGYGYTF. DNA for the CDR3: TGCGCCAGCAGCCAAACCACAGGGGGCTATGGCTACACCTTC.